This T cell receptor beta chain was identified during a study of cytotoxic CD8 clonotypes in ibrutinib-treated CLL (dated by TCRdb to the early 2020s). With regard to the full study: In this cohort, approximately 14 patients were treatment-naive and roughly 10 were relapsed/refractory, while roughly 18 had unmutated IGHV. Partial responses were observed in roughly 25 patients and complete responses in 2; after a median follow-up of around 64 months, remission was maintained in 15 or so patients and progression was observed in roughly twelve. The response samples were drawn at a median of approximately 11 months into treatment, with a range of roughly 6 to 36 months. On average, each sample had some 250,000 productive templates and more than 75,000 productive rearrangements. Longitudinal samples were obtainable from about 30% of the roughly 90 participants in the trial. Cryopreserved peripheral blood mononuclear cells were obtained prior to treatment, at the time of response, and at either disease progression or sustained remission. Every remission and progressive disease sample was obtained while ibrutinib was still being received by the patients.

Points the paper makes about the study in general: Sampling times were not matched between sustained-remission and progressing patients, and lymph node repertoires were not studied. An increase in clonality was observed at ibrutinib response, with clonality remaining stable during sustained remission and falling back toward baseline at progression. Public clonotypes were rare and either shrank or stayed stable during treatment, and the rise in clonality at ibrutinib response reflected expansion of private clonotypes. Baseline clonality exceeded that of age-matched healthy donors and correlated strongly with circulating CD8+ T-cell counts.

Clipping removes 5 bases from V and 4 bases from J, with 1 as the unmatched junction base count. As encoded in the germline V gene, CDR1 is SGHTA while CDR2 is FQGTGA. Including cysteine and phenylalanine, the CDR3 has 15 amino acids. The only DNA kept is the CDR3, 45 bases in frame from the first base. With regard to this clone: Its antigen is not yet known. No clone much larger than this one lies a single base away; base qualities are absent.

In light of the paper, this sample's time point label describes: progressive disease on ibrutinib. For TCR beta library preparation, roughly 2 micrograms of genomic DNA was extracted from cryopreserved PBMCs. High-throughput TCR beta sequencing was performed on longitudinal blood samples from CLL patients receiving ibrutinib monotherapy. The patients were enrolled in a single-center, open-label phase 2 trial of ibrutinib monotherapy. Each clonotype received, on average, approximately 9.9x coverage in deep resolution sequencing performed on a MiSeq, where the target depth lay between 1 in 1 million and 1 in 200,000 T cells. The immunoSEQ hsTCRB Kit was used to generate the TCR beta libraries. The source study handled its data this way. ImmunoSEQ Data Assistant and ImmunoSEQ Analyzer were used for data analysis, and V, D and J genes were assigned according to IMGT definitions. Clonality, which ranges from 0 to 1, was calculated as one minus the normalized Shannon entropy of productive rearrangement frequencies. Only overrepresented clonotypes making up at least 0.05% of each patient's repertoire were included in the public clonotype analysis. Roughly 12 age-matched healthy donor repertoires from immuneACCESS were used as controls for clonality. TCRdb took over this immuneACCESS table, retaining in-frame rearrangements with V and J assigned. Such tables are incomplete; in checked studies, under half of the missing clones stem from an unresolved V gene, and the remainder is unexplained. V and J calls and clone size come straight from that table; D and trimming were deduced from the DNA. A total of tens of thousands of clones appear in this sample, approximately 70% of them only once. The top ten constitute 51% of the sample.

This clonotype was obtained from a human donor with chronic lymphocytic leukemia. The rearranged segments are TRBV7-3 and TRBJ2-1; 14 junctional bases match TRBD2. This sample comprised PBMCs, obtained at disease progression, from a patient treated with ibrutinib. At the DNA level, the sequence is TGTGCCAGCAGCCGGACTAGCGGGGGGTACAATGAGCAGTTCTTC. Its translation is CASSRTSGGYNEQFF.